The 11 T cell receptor beta chains presented below share a single source sample, sequenced in a study of T cells in Graves' hyperthyroidism and ophthalmopathy. Authors of the study amplified TCR beta CDR3 regions from RNA transcripts. The TCR CDR3 first-round RT-PCR relied on the HTBI primer set. TCRdb redid the calling of the multiplex PCR reads with MiXCR, one entry per CDR3 protein. The sample records under 450,000 distinct CDR3 sequences, about 15% being singletons. The sample was blood. Every receptor here comes from a woman in her twenties or thirties with Graves' hyperthyroidism that later progressed to Graves' ophthalmopathy.

The table lists this clonotype with many counts. The chain is built from TRBV2 and TRBJ1-5; D gene ambiguous. V dropped 2 bases and J dropped 6 bases, with 5 bases sitting between them. This CDR3 has 12 residues. The V gene's germline CDR1 is SNHLY and CDR2 FYNNEI. DNA of the CDR3: TGTGCCAGCAGTGAACGGGGTCAGCCCCAGCATTTT. Residues: CASSERGQPQHF. Full variable domain (missing parts from reference TRBV2 and TRBJ1-5): EPEVTQTPSHQVTQMGQEVILRCVPISNHLYFYWYRQILGQKVEFLVSFYNNEISEKSEIFDDQFSVERPDGSNFTLKIRSTKLEDSAMYFCASSERGQPQHFGDGTRLSIL.

This clonotype was detected only once. The V and J genes are TRBV28 and TRBJ2-4; no clear D gene. CDR1 is MDHEN, CDR2 SYDVKM, per germline. The CDR3 is 13 amino acids. V lost 6 bases, J lost 5 bases, and 11 bases lay in between. CDR3 DNA: TGTGCCAGCAGACCGACTTGGGAAAACATTCAGTACTTC. It encodes CASRPTWENIQYF.

This clonotype occurred many times. The chain uses TRBV12-3 or TRBV12-4 and TRBJ2-6, with a tentative D call TRBD1 (5 bases). The CDR3 extends over 15 amino acids. The V end was cut by 6 bases, the J end by 4 bases, with 13 bases between. The CDR3 DNA reads as TGTGCCAGCAGCGATAACAGGCTCGGGGCCAACGTCCTGACTTTC. Protein product: CASSDNRLGANVLTF.

This clonotype was detected a few times. The genes are TRBV28 and TRBJ1-5; no clear D gene. V shed 3 bases and J shed 5 bases, with 11 bases lying between them. The germline V gene has CDR1 MDHEN and CDR2 SYDVKM. CDR3 size: 14 residues. CDR3 residues: CASSLETVDQPQHF. The CDR3 DNA sequence: TGTGCCAGCAGTTTGGAGACGGTGGATCAGCCCCAGCATTTT.

This clonotype appeared many times. This chain connects TRBV15 to TRBJ1-4; 7 bases match TRBD1. CDR3 length: 15 amino acids. V lost 2 bases, J lost 7 bases, and 7 bases stayed unmatched. CDR1 is LNHNV, CDR2 YYDKDF, per germline (reference sequence). The CDR3, as DNA: TGTGCCACCAGCAGACAGGGGGGTACGAGTGAAAAACTGTTTTTT. Translated: CATSRQGGTSEKLFF.

This chain links TRBV7-9 with TRBJ2-5, with a tentative D call TRBD1 (6 bases). CDR3 length equals 14 residues. Germline V gives CDR1 SEHNR, CDR2 FQNEAQ (reference sequence). The V gene lost 3 bases and the J gene lost 2 bases, with 10 bases spanning the gap. DNA for the CDR3: TGTGCCAGCAGCTTCGGGACATCACAAGAGACCCAGTACTTC. It codes for CASSFGTSQETQYF.

This clonotype was seen ten or more times. This chain connects TRBV2 to TRBJ2-5, with 7 bases fitting TRBD2. Losses at the gene ends were 2 bases for V and 5 bases for J; bases not matched to a gene: 8. The CDR3 runs 15 residues. Germline CDR1 SNHLY, CDR2 FYNNEI. The DNA of the CDR3 is TGTGCCAGCAGTGAAAGCCGTTTCGGGGGGGAGACCCAGTACTTC. Its protein is CASSESRFGGETQYF.

The sample holds many counts of this clonotype. V usage is TRBV5-1 and J usage is TRBJ1-1; no clear D. Germline V CDR1 and CDR2: SGHRS, YFSETQ. Between the trimmed V and J ends, which lost 5 bases and 1 base, there was a span of 12 bases. The CDR3 is 14 amino acids. CDR3 residues: CASSNRASNTEAFF. CDR3 in DNA: TGCGCCAGCAGTAACCGGGCGTCGAACACTGAAGCTTTCTTT.

This clonotype came up many times. This chain links TRBV24-1 with TRBJ1-1; perhaps TRBD1 as D (5 bases). Germline V lookup: CDR1 KGHDR, CDR2 SFDVKD. The CDR3 consists of 12 residues. Deletions cut 9 bases from V and 2 bases from J, with 9 bases between. The CDR3 nucleotides are TGTGCCACCGAGGGGACTAACACTGAAGCTTTCTTT. Amino acid sequence: CATEGTNTEAFF.

At least ten counts were recorded for this clonotype. The chain combines TRBV5-1 with TRBJ2-3, with D tentatively TRBD2 (5 bases). V lost 7 bases and J lost 4, with 13 bases in between. This CDR3 is built from 13 residues. Germline CDR1 SGHRS, CDR2 YFSETQ. The CDR3 loop reads CASQSMEADTQYF. CDR3 in DNA: TGCGCCAGCCAATCCATGGAGGCAGATACGCAGTATTTT.

This chain connects TRBV7-9 to TRBJ1-1; 7 bases align to TRBD1. V lost 5 bases, J lost 7 bases, and 13 bases stayed unmatched. Germline V gene data show CDR1 as SEHNR and CDR2 as FQNEAQ (reference sequence). There are 15 residues in the CDR3. The CDR3 nucleotides are TGTGCCAGCAGCCAAGATTCCGGGACAGCAATTGAAGCTTTCTTT. As protein: CASSQDSGTAIEAFF.